A selection of T cell receptor beta chains follows, all from one sample in a study of vaccination effects on CD4 cells after COVID-19. What these receptors recognize is not known. Here immunoSEQ multiplex PCR was the method, and the copy in TCRdb shows in-frame clones only, minus some. The table shows almost 15,000 clones, with more than 65% occurring only once. The sample in question was CD4+ T cells from PBMCs cultured with HCoV-NL63 spike peptides, obtained after COVID-19 vaccination. The origin of the receptors is a human donor who received a COVID-19 vaccine. CDR3s include the opening cysteine and the closing phenylalanine or tryptophan.

v_gene: TRBV10-2
j_gene: TRBJ2-7
CDR3aa: CASSEGDSEQYF

v_gene: TRBV7-9
j_gene: TRBJ1-5
CDR3aa: CASSLGGTQPQHF

v_gene: TRBV6-5
j_gene: TRBJ1-2
CDR3aa: CASKGDSLNYGYTF

v_gene: TRBV6-2/TRBV6-3
j_gene: TRBJ2-1
CDR3aa: CASSYGAGLGEQFF

v_gene: TRBV5-1
j_gene: TRBJ2-7
CDR3aa: CASRGQESSYEQYF

v_gene: TRBV3-1/TRBV3-2
j_gene: TRBJ1-5
CDR3aa: CASSPGGAVQPQHF

v_gene: TRBV19
j_gene: TRBJ2-3
CDR3aa: CASSRERATDTQYF

v_gene: TRBV3-1/TRBV3-2
j_gene: TRBJ1-2
CDR3aa: CASSPATGDYGYTF

v_gene: TRBV4-2
j_gene: TRBJ1-5
CDR3aa: CASSQMDRAVTPQHF

v_gene: TRBV19
j_gene: TRBJ1-3
CDR3aa: CASSTTALSLLSGNTIYF